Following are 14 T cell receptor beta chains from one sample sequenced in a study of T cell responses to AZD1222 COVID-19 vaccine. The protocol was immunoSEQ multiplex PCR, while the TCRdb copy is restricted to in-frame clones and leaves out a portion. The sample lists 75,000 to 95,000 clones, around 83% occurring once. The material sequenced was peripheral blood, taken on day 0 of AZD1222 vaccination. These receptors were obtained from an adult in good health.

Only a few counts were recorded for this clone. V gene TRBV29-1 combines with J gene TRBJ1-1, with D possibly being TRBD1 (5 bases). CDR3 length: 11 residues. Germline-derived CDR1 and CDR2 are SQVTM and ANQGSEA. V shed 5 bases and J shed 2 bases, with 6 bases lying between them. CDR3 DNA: TGCAGCGTTCGGACAAACACTGAAGCTTTCTTT. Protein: CSVRTNTEAFF.

CDR3 region: CASSLGTGGLNYGYTF. Here the CDR3 DNA reads TGTGCCAGCAGCTTAGGGACAGGGGGCCTTAACTATGGCTACACCTTC. The chain uses TRBV5-4 and TRBJ1-2, with 12 bases lining up with TRBD1. The germline CDR1 and CDR2 sequences are SGHNT and YYREEE (reference sequence). V lost 2 bases, J lost 1 base, and 3 bases stayed unmatched. The CDR3 has 16 amino acids.

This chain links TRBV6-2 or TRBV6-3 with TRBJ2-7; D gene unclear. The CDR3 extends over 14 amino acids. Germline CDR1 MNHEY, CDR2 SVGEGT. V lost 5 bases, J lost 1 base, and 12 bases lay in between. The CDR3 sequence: CASSGRPWSYEQYF. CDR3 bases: TGTGCCAGCAGTGGACGCCCGTGGTCCTACGAGCAGTACTTC.

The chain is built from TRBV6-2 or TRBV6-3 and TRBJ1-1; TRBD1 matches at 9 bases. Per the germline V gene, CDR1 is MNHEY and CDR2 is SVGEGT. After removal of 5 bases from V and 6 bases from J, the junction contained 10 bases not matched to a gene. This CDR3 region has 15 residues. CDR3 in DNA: TGTGCCAGCAGTCGCAGCGGGACAGGGATCGCTGAAGCTTTCTTT. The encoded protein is CASSRSGTGIAEAFF.

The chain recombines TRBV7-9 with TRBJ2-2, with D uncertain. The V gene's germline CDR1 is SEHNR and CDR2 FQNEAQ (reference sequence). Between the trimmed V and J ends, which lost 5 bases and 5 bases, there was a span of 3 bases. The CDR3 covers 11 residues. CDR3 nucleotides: TGTGCCAGCAGCCGTACCGGGGAGCTGTTTTTT. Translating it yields CASSRTGELFF. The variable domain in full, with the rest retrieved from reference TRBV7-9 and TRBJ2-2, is DTGVSQNPRHKITKRGQNVTFRCDPISEHNRLYWYRQTLGQGPEFLTYFQNEAQLEKSRLLSDRFSAERPKGSFSTLEIQRTEQGDSAMYLCASSRTGELFFGEGSRLTVL.

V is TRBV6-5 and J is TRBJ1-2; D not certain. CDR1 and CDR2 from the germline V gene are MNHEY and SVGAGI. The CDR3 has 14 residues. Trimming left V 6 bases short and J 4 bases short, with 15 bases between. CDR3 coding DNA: TGTGCCAGCAGCTTGGGAGGATACCCCTATGGCTACACCTTC. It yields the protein CASSLGGYPYGYTF.

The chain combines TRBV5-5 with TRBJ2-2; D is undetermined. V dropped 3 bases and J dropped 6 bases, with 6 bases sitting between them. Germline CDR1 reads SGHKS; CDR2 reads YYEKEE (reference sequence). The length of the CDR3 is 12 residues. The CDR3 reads CASSSWAGELFF. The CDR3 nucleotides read TGTGCCAGCAGCTCTTGGGCCGGGGAGCTGTTTTTT.

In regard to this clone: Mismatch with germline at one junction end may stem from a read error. As DNA, the CDR3 is TGTGCTAGCAGTCGACAGGGAGAGGGGCAAGAGACCCAGTACTTC. Translation: CASSRQGEGQETQYF. The gene calls are TRBV7-7 and TRBJ2-5, with 7 bases aligning to TRBD1. This CDR3 is 15 amino acids long. The germline V gene has CDR1 SSHAT and CDR2 FNYEAQ (reference sequence).

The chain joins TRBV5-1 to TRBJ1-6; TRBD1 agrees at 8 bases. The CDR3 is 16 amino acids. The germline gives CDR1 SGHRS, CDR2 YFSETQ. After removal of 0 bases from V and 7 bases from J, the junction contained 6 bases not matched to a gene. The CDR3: CASSLGTGTMNSPLHF. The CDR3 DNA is TGCGCCAGCAGCTTGGGGACAGGGACTATGAATTCACCCCTCCACTTT.

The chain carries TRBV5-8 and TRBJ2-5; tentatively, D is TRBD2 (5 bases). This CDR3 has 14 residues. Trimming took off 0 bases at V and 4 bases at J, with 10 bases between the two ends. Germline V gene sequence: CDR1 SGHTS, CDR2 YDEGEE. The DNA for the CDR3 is TGTGCCAGCAGCTTGGGGGGAGTTGGAGAGACCCAGTACTTC. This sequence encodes CASSLGGVGETQYF.

The CDR3 reads CASRGLAGSTDTQYF. For the CDR3, the DNA is TGTGCCAGCAGGGGACTAGCGGGGAGCACAGATACGCAGTATTTT. The V gene is TRBV6-4, the J gene TRBJ2-3; 13 nucleotides agree with TRBD2. With V trimmed by 6 bases and J by 0 bases, 0 bases remained unmatched. The CDR3 totals 15 residues. The germline V gene encodes CDR1 MRHNA and CDR2 SNTAGT.

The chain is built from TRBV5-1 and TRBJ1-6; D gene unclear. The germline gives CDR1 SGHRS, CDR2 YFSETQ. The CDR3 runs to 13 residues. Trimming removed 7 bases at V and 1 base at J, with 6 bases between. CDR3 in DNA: TGCGCCAGCGGGGTTTCCTATAATTCACCCCTCCACTTT. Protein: CASGVSYNSPLHF.

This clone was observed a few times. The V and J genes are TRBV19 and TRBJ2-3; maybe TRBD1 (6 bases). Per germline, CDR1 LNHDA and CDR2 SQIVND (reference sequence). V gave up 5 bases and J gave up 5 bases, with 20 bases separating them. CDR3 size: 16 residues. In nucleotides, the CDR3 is TGTGCCAGTAGTTCCTTAGGGGACAATTTTAAAGATACGCAGTATTTT. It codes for CASSSLGDNFKDTQYF.

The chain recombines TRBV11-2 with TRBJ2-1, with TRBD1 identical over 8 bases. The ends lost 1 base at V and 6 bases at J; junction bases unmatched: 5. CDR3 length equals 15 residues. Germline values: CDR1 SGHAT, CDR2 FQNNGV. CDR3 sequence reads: CASSLVQGAGNEQFF. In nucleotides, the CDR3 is TGTGCCAGCAGCTTAGTTCAGGGGGCTGGCAATGAGCAGTTCTTC.